This T cell receptor (beta chain) was profiled in a study of T-cell reconstitution after alpha-beta-depleted transplantation in children. The TCRbeta library incorporated unique molecular identifiers. MiXCR, applied by TCRdb to the PCR reads, yields one record per CDR3 protein. The sample records over 150,000 distinct CDR3 sequences, approximately 6.9% being singletons. This CDR3 spans 13 amino acids. With 1 base removed from V and 3 bases from J, the gap between germline ends came to 6 bases. Germline CDR1 LGHNA, CDR2 YSLEER. There are many counts of this clonotype. The sample consisted of PBMCs, taken before TCRalphabeta/CD19-depleted stem cell transplant. This chain links TRBV4-3 with TRBJ1-1, with a tentative D call TRBD1 (5 bases). This sequence was found in a boy between 2 and 10 years old with acute lymphoblastic leukemia, due to receive a stem cell transplant. CDR3 sequence: CASSQVRDTEAFF. DNA for the CDR3: TGCGCCAGCAGCCAAGTCAGGGACACTGAAGCTTTCTTT.